This T cell receptor beta chain was obtained from a study of shared clonotypes between healthy human individuals. Study outcomes and limitations: Among a handful of donors, roughly 5.4% of naive CD4 clonotypes were found in common. Donor scarcity curtailed the genetic and exposure-history diversity represented herein.

Trimming removed 4 bases at V and 9 bases at J, with 19 bases between. Germline values: CDR1 SGHDN, CDR2 FVKESK. The CDR3 spans 15 residues. Naive CD8 cells comprised CD45RO-negative, CCR7-positively selected cells, excluding terminally differentiated effector memory CD45RA+ cells. Profiling relied on immunoSEQ multiplex PCR, and the TCRdb table lists in-frame clones only, not all of them. The table shows about 2.2 million clones, with 93% occurring only once. Of note for this clone: Its antigen remains unknown.

This TCR derives from a man younger than 30 in good health. Some clones in this sample may be carry-over from other donors' samples. This chain connects TRBV14 to TRBJ2-1; a possible D gene is TRBD2 (7 bases). Material: naive CD8+ T cells from PBMCs. CDR3 in amino acids: CASSPRGAVKGEQFF. The CDR3 nucleotides read TGTGCCAGCAGCCCTCGGGGGGCTGTAAAAGGTGAGCAGTTCTTC.